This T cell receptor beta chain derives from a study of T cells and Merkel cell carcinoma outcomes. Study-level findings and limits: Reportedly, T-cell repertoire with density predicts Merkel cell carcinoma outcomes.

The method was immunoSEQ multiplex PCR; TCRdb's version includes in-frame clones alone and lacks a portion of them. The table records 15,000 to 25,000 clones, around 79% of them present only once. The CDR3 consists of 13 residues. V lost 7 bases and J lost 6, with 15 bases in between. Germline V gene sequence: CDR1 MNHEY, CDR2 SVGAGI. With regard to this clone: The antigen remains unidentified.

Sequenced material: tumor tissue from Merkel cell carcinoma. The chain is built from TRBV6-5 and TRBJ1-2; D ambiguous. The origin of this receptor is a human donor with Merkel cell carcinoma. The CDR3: CASTHRGRDGYTF. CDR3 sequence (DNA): TGTGCCAGCACCCACCGGGGTAGGGATGGCTACACCTTC.